A single sample gave rise to the 14 T cell receptor beta chains below, sequenced in a study of blood T cell repertoires in COVID-19. Data came from immunoSEQ multiplex PCR; TCRdb stores just in-frame clones and leaves some out. Of over 95,000 clones detected, roughly 84% appear once; the ten largest clones hold just under 2%. The sequenced sample consisted of peripheral blood. The receptors were gathered from a man in his 70s with active or convalescent COVID-19.

The CDR3 DNA sequence: TGTGCCATCAAGGCTAGCGGGGGGGCCAACGATGAGCAGTTCTTC. The encoded protein is CAIKASGGANDEQFF. V is TRBV10-3 and J is TRBJ2-1; 12 bases match TRBD2. This CDR3 contains 15 residues. The J segment lost 8 bases and the V segment lost 7 bases, leaving 9 bases of the junction unmatched. Germline V lookup: CDR1 ENHRY, CDR2 SYGVKD.

This sequence joins TRBV7-2 and TRBJ2-5, with 7 bases matching TRBD1. There are 16 residues in the CDR3. CDR1 is SGHTA and CDR2 is FQGNSA in the germline V gene. The V segment lost 4 bases and the J segment 4 bases; nucleotides outside the gene matches: 12. The CDR3 nucleotides are TGTGCCAGCAGCTCGACCGTAGGGACAGTGCGAGAGACCCAGTACTTC. Amino acid sequence: CASSSTVGTVRETQYF.

This chain uses TRBV2 with TRBJ1-1, with D maybe TRBD1 (6 bases). This CDR3 has 13 residues. Trimming cost V 7 bases and J 1 base, with 10 bases left between them. Germline CDR1 and CDR2: SNHLY and FYNNEI. This CDR3 reads CASTGTRNTEAFF. CDR3 coding DNA: TGTGCCAGCACTGGGACACGGAACACTGAAGCTTTCTTT.

CDR3 sequence (DNA): TGTGCCAGCAGCGACGACAGGGGCCCCTCTGGAAACACCATATATTTT. Translation: CASSDDRGPSGNTIYF. The rearrangement links TRBV11-2 to TRBJ1-3; TRBD1 agrees at 8 bases. Germline V CDR1 and CDR2: SGHAT, FQNNGV. The CDR3 is 16 residues long. After removal of 5 bases from V and 0 bases from J, the junction contained 6 bases not matched to a gene. The full variable domain, rest sourced from reference TRBV11-2 and TRBJ1-3, is EAGVAQSPRYKIIEKRQSVAFWCNPISGHATLYWYQQILGQGPKLLIQFQNNGVVDDSQLPKDRFSAERLKGVDSTLKIQPAKLEDSAVYLCASSDDRGPSGNTIYFGEGSWLTVV.

This chain connects TRBV7-9 to TRBJ2-7, with 7 bases lining up with TRBD2. Trimming cost V 8 bases and J 4 bases; bases outside gene matches: 2. CDR1 and CDR2 from the germline V gene are SEHNR and FQNEAQ (reference sequence). This CDR3 has 11 amino acids. This CDR3 reads CASVGGYEQYF. CDR3 in DNA: TGTGCCAGCGTGGGGGGGTACGAGCAGTACTTC.

The chain has TRBV3-1 (or the pseudogene TRBV3-2) and TRBJ1-3; D is perhaps TRBD1 (5 bases). Germline CDR1 LGHDT, CDR2 YNNKEL (reference sequence). V dropped 5 bases and J dropped 2 bases, with 13 bases sitting between them. The CDR3 runs to 15 residues. DNA for the CDR3: TGTGCCAGCAGCGGGGTGGGGGGAGCTGGAAACACCATATATTTT. Translation gives CASSGVGGAGNTIYF.

This rearrangement joins TRBV6-4 to TRBJ1-1, with D maybe TRBD1 (6 bases). The CDR3 has 13 amino acids. Per the germline V gene, CDR1 is MRHNA and CDR2 is SNTAGT. V was shortened by 6 bases and J by 2 bases, with 10 bases between the two germline ends. For the CDR3, the DNA is TGTGCCAGCAGACCGGACAGCAACACTGAAGCTTTCTTT. It yields the protein CASRPDSNTEAFF.

A single count supports this clone. The CDR3: CASSRTGTGRETQYF. CDR3 DNA sequence: TGTGCCAGCAGCCGCACGGGGACAGGGAGAGAGACCCAGTACTTC. The chain combines TRBV14 with TRBJ2-5; 9 bases fit TRBD1. V lost 4 bases to trimming and J lost 4 bases; unmatched junction nucleotides: 7. Germline values: CDR1 SGHDN, CDR2 FVKESK. CDR3 length equals 15 residues.

Of note for this clone: A read error may account for a junction end that differs from germline. CDR3 amino acids: CASSYSNEQYF. In nucleotides, the CDR3 is TGTGCCAGCAGTTACTCCAACGAGCAGTACTTC. The chain combines TRBV6-2 or TRBV6-3 with TRBJ2-7, with D unclear. Germline CDR1 is MNHEY and CDR2 is SVGEGT. This CDR3 is 11 amino acids long.

This rearrangement joins TRBV6-5 to TRBJ2-3; TRBD2 matches 10 bases. The CDR3 is 15 amino acids. The germline CDR1 and CDR2 sequences are MNHEY and SVGAGI. Unmatched junction bases numbered 1, after V lost 2 bases and J lost 2 bases. The CDR3 loop is CASSYSGGDTDTQYF. The CDR3 DNA reads as TGTGCCAGCAGTTACAGCGGGGGGGACACAGATACGCAGTATTTT.

CDR3 nucleotides: TGTGCCAGCCGTCTCAGGGGTTGGGAGGGCTACACCTTC. Its protein is CASRLRGWEGYTF. The rearrangement joins TRBV28 to TRBJ1-2; D is perhaps TRBD1 (6 bases). Looked up from germline, CDR1 is MDHEN and CDR2 is SYDVKM. V dropped 8 bases and J dropped 8 bases, with 18 bases sitting between them. CDR3 length equals 13 residues.

The chain is built from TRBV3-1 (or the pseudogene TRBV3-2) and TRBJ2-1, with D perhaps matching TRBD2 (7 bases). The V gene lost 4 bases and the J gene lost 4 bases, with 20 bases spanning the gap. CDR3 length equals 17 residues. Germline V lookup: CDR1 LGHDT, CDR2 YNNKEL (reference sequence). The CDR3 sequence is CASSRRGAGSLYNEQFF. The CDR3 nucleotides read TGTGCCAGCAGCCGACGGGGGGCTGGATCCCTTTACAATGAGCAGTTCTTC.

The genes are TRBV3-1 (or the pseudogene TRBV3-2) and TRBJ2-7; no firm D call. The germline V gene has CDR1 LGHDT and CDR2 YNNKEL (reference sequence). Trimming stripped 4 bases from V and 4 bases from J, with 8 bases between. The CDR3 totals 12 residues. The CDR3 bases are TGTGCCAGCAGCCCCTCGGTTTACGAGCAGTACTTC. Amino acid sequence: CASSPSVYEQYF.

This chain joins TRBV7-2 and TRBJ2-3, with 10 bases identical to TRBD2. The CDR3 consists of 15 residues. The V gene end was trimmed by 5 bases and the J gene end by 6 bases; junction bases not matched to a gene: 8. CDR1 and CDR2 (germline): SGHTA, FQGNSA. This chain's CDR3 is CASSAQRGGPDTQYF. As DNA, the CDR3 is TGTGCCAGCAGCGCCCAGCGGGGGGGCCCGGATACGCAGTATTTT.